The clone carrying this T cell receptor beta chain has a single count. The table came from immunoSEQ multiplex PCR; TCRdb's copy has only in-frame clones and leaves some out. The sample records 90,000 to 120,000 clones, 87% being singletons. This entry comes from a study of T cell responses to AZD1222 COVID-19 vaccine. From germline, CDR1 is LGHDT and CDR2 YNNKEL (reference sequence). Trimming shortened V by 5 bases and J by 4 bases, and 7 bases separated the two germline ends. The CDR3 extends over 12 amino acids. The sequence was collected from an adult in good health. The chain carries TRBV3-1 (or the pseudogene TRBV3-2) and TRBJ2-3; D is unresolved. Sequences were derived from peripheral blood, sampled on day 0 of AZD1222 vaccination. The CDR3: CASSSSADTQYF. CDR3 DNA sequence: TGTGCCAGCAGCTCCTCGGCAGATACGCAGTATTTT.